This T cell receptor (beta chain) emerged from a study of T cell changes during pregnancy in multiple sclerosis. Clones were sequenced by immunoSEQ multiplex PCR, and TCRdb holds only the in-frame ones, with some missing. The table has about 54,000 clones, 85% to 90% seen once. Germline CDR1 LNHDA, CDR2 SQIVND (reference sequence). This CDR3 has 15 amino acids. V was cut by 5 bases and J by 7 bases, with 20 bases left in between. The sequencing used CD4+ T cells from peripheral blood mononuclear cells, collected in the first trimester of pregnancy. The TCR was taken from a female donor with multiple sclerosis, enrolled in a pregnancy study. The chain links TRBV19 to TRBJ1-2; a possible D gene is TRBD1 (5 bases). In DNA form, the CDR3 reads TGTGCCAGTAGTGAAAAAACCGGGGGGTTCGGTGGCTACACCTTC. Its translation: CASSEKTGGFGGYTF. Combining the CDR3 with reference TRBV19 and TRBJ1-2 gives the whole variable domain DGGITQSPKYLFRKEGQNVTLSCEQNLNHDAMYWYRQDPGQGLRLIYYSQIVNDFQKGDIAEGYSVSREKKESFPLTVTSAQKNPTAFYLCASSEKTGGFGGYTFGSGTRLTVV.